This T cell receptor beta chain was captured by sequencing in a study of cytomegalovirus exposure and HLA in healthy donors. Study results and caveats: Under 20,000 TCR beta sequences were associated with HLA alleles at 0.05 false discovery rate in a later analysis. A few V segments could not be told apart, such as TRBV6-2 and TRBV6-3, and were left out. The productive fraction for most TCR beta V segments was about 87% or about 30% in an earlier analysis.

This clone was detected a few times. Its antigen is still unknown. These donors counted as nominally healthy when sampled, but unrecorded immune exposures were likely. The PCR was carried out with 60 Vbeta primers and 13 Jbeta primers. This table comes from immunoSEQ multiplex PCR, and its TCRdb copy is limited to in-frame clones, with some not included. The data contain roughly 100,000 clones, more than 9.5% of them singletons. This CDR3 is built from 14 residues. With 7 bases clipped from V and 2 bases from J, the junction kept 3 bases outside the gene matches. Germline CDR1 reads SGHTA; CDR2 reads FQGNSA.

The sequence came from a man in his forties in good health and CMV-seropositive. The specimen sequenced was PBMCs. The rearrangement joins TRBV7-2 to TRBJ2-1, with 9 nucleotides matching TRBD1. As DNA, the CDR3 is TGTGCCAGCAAGGGACAGGGTGCCTACAATGAGCAGTTCTTC. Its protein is CASKGQGAYNEQFF.